This T cell receptor (beta chain) was identified in a study of low-dose radiotherapy and immunotherapy resistance in tumors. Whole-study context: Both drugs were delivered intravenously to patients (nivolumab 240 mg every two weeks and ipilimumab 1 mg/kg every six weeks). Intravenous cyclophosphamide 200 mg/m2 was given every two weeks, one day before radiation and immunotherapy.

As for time point: before trial treatment. Donors, who were enrolled in a single-arm phase I dose-escalation trial, received nivolumab, ipilimumab, aspirin, low-dose cyclophosphamide and low-dose radiotherapy. TRAV and TRBV primers primed cDNA for both TCRalpha and TCRbeta. A constant-region primer paired with the V-primer adapter amplified TCRs over about 20 PCR cycles. TCRdb used MiXCR to reprocess the reads, holding one entry per CDR3 protein. Here the sample spans some 39,000 distinct CDR3 sequences, less than 40% being singletons. CDR1 and CDR2 from the germline V gene are SGHAT and FQDESV (reference sequence). The V end was cut by 3 bases, the J end by 1 base, with 9 bases between. This CDR3 has 14 amino acids.

J is TRBJ1-1 and V is TRBV11-1, with a tentative D call TRBD1 (5 bases). The sequence came from a male donor with gallbladder cancer. The specimen comprised PBMCs, sampled before treatment. CDR3 residues: CASSFPGTNTEAFF. CDR3 DNA: TGTGCCAGCAGCTTCCCGGGGACGAACACTGAAGCTTTCTTT.